A selection of T cell receptor beta chains follows, all from one sample in a study of blood T cells in healthy people across ages. A single record per CDR3 protein comes from TCRdb applying MiXCR to the 5' RACE reads. The table records hundreds of thousands of distinct CDR3 sequences, roughly 32% of them present only once. What was sequenced was blood. Every receptor here comes from a woman of 80 years or more in good health. CDR3s include the opening cysteine and the closing phenylalanine or tryptophan. The D gene is left open where the match is weak. A clone size is listed for some rows: how often the clone was seen (once, few, many), or a class if it is expanded.

V gene: TRBV7-8; clone size: many; J gene: TRBJ2-1; D gene: TRBD2; CDR3 DNA: TGTGCCAGCAGCTTAGTAATGGGACTAGCGGGGGCTGTCTCCTACAATGAGCAGTTCTTC; CDR3 protein: CASSLVMGLAGAVSYNEQFF
V gene: TRBV15; clone size: many; J gene: TRBJ2-7; D gene: NA; CDR3 DNA: TGTGCCACCAGCAAACGAAAAACAGTCTCCTACGAGCAGTACTTC; CDR3 protein: CATSKRKTVSYEQYF
V gene: TRBV5-6; clone size: many; J gene: TRBJ2-1; D gene: TRBD2; CDR3 DNA: TGTGCCAGCAGCCCCGGGCGTAGCGGGGGGTGGAATGAGCAGTTCTTC; CDR3 protein: CASSPGRSGGWNEQFF
V gene: TRBV3-1; clone size: NA; J gene: TRBJ2-1; D gene: NA; CDR3 DNA: TGTGCCAGCAGCCCCGGGGGAGCCTACGAGCAGTTCTTC; CDR3 protein: CASSPGGAYEQFF
V gene: TRBV11-2; clone size: many; J gene: TRBJ2-1; D gene: TRBD1; CDR3 DNA: TGTGCCAGCAGCTTTTCCAGGGGGTCCTACAATGAGCAGTTCTTC; CDR3 protein: CASSFSRGSYNEQFF
V gene: TRBV20-1; clone size: NA; J gene: TRBJ2-2; D gene: NA; CDR3 DNA: TGCAGTGCTAGAGAGAGGGCCCGAATACAGAACACCGGGGAGCTGTTTTTT; CDR3 protein: CSARERARIQNTGELFF
V gene: TRBV11-2; clone size: once; J gene: TRBJ1-6; D gene: NA; CDR3 DNA: TGTGCCAGTTCAGGGGATAGTTCACCCCTCCACTTT; CDR3 protein: CASSGDSSPLHF
V gene: TRBV28; clone size: NA; J gene: TRBJ2-3; D gene: TRBD2; CDR3 DNA: TGTGCCAGCGGCCCTAGCGGGGCATCACATACGCAGTATTTT; CDR3 protein: CASGPSGASHTQYF
V gene: TRBV27; clone size: many; J gene: TRBJ2-7; D gene: TRBD1; CDR3 DNA: TGTGCCAGCAGGAACAAGGACAGGGGCCCTCCCTACGAGCAGTACTTC; CDR3 protein: CASRNKDRGPPYEQYF
V gene: TRBV10-3; clone size: NA; J gene: TRBJ1-2; D gene: NA; CDR3 DNA: TGTGCCATCAGTGAGTCAAGACAGGCTTATGGCTACACCTTC; CDR3 protein: CAISESRQAYGYTF